This T cell receptor beta chain is from a study of cytomegalovirus exposure and HLA in healthy donors. Donors showed nominal health when sampled, although they likely had unrecorded immune exposures. This clone has a single count. Its antigen remains unidentified. Amplification used 60 Vbeta primers and 13 Jbeta primers. Produced via immunoSEQ multiplex PCR; TCRdb's table is partial and in-frame only. The data show about 200,000 clones, 75% to 90% seen once. Study findings and constraints: Relative to the roughly 690-donor mean, N-insertions were reportedly fewer in an Asian-associated ancestry cluster in a later analysis. A later analysis linked 15,000 to 20,000 TCR beta sequences to HLA alleles at 0.05 false discovery rate. TCR association rates varied by HLA locus in a later analysis, with DRB1 highest and HLA-C lowest.

The source material was PBMCs. This sequence originates from a woman aged 25 to 39 in good health and CMV-seronegative.

CDR3 bases: TGTGCCAGCAGCCCGAGGGTCTCGGGAGAGACCCAGTACTTC. This encodes CASSPRVSGETQYF. The V and J genes are TRBV11-2 and TRBJ2-5, with TRBD2 as a possible D gene (5 bases). The CDR3 covers 14 residues. V lost 5 bases and J 4 bases, leaving 14 bases between the germline ends. CDR1 and CDR2 from the germline V gene are SGHAT and FQNNGV.